Below are 5 T cell receptor beta chains sequenced from a single sample in a study of cytomegalovirus exposure and HLA in healthy donors. Use of 60 Vbeta and 13 Jbeta primers characterized the PCR. Measured with immunoSEQ multiplex PCR; TCRdb has only the in-frame clones, and not every one. Of approximately 150,000 clones listed, 76% are singletons. The sample taken for sequencing was PBMCs. The receptors come from a woman aged 40 to 55 in good health and CMV-seronegative.

This chain connects TRBV4-1 to TRBJ1-2; D is possibly TRBD1 (5 bases). Trimming stripped 0 bases from V and 4 bases from J, with 15 bases between. Germline V gives CDR1 MGHRA, CDR2 YSYEKL. The CDR3 has 16 amino acids. In nucleotides, the CDR3 is TGCGCCAGCAGCCAAGAGCCCCGACAGCCCAGCTATGGCTACACCTTC. Translating gives CASSQEPRQPSYGYTF.

The chain employs TRBV10-3 and TRBJ2-2; 10 bases match TRBD1. The J segment lost 5 bases and the V segment lost 9 bases, leaving 6 bases of the junction unmatched. Germline values: CDR1 ENHRY, CDR2 SYGVKD. The CDR3 consists of 14 residues. CDR3 DNA sequence: TGTGCCATGGCCCGGGACAGGGGTACCGGGGAGCTGTTTTTT. It encodes CAMARDRGTGELFF.

The genes are TRBV28 and TRBJ1-4; no definite D call. Per germline, CDR1 MDHEN and CDR2 SYDVKM. The CDR3 extends over 14 amino acids. Trimming removed 3 bases at V and 4 bases at J, with 9 bases between. CDR3 DNA sequence: TGTGCCAGCAGTTTGGGTCAGGTTAATGAAAAACTGTTTTTT. Protein: CASSLGQVNEKLFF.

The chain recombines TRBV5-5 with TRBJ2-7; 8 bases line up with TRBD1. Germline-derived CDR1 and CDR2 are SGHKS and YYEKEE (reference sequence). V dropped 4 bases and J dropped 2; count of bases not matched to a gene: 2. This CDR3 has 13 residues. CDR3 protein: CASSRQGTYEQYF. The CDR3 bases are TGTGCCAGCAGCCGACAGGGGACCTACGAGCAGTACTTC.

The chain uses TRBV5-1 and TRBJ2-1, with D possibly TRBD2 on 6 matching bases. The length of the CDR3 is 16 residues. V was cut by 0 bases and J by 1 base, with 11 bases left in between. Germline V gene data show CDR1 as SGHRS and CDR2 as YFSETQ. The CDR3 bases are TGCGCCAGCAGCTTGGCCAGAGCGGGTTCCTACAATGAGCAGTTCTTC. It yields the protein CASSLARAGSYNEQFF.